This TCR beta chain was obtained from a study of blood T cell repertoires in COVID-19. J gave up 7 bases and V 3 bases, and 8 bases lay outside the gene matches. The CDR3 is 14 residues long. The germline V gene has CDR1 SGHRS and CDR2 YFSETQ. Clones were read by immunoSEQ multiplex PCR, and TCRdb kept only the in-frame ones, dropping some. The sample has roughly 91,000 clones, roughly 89% seen once. The clonotype originates from a man between 65 and 79 years old with active or convalescent COVID-19. Sequenced material: peripheral blood. The J gene is TRBJ1-2, the V gene TRBV5-1; 8 bases are shared with TRBD1. The CDR3 DNA reads TGCGCCAGCAGCTCCGGCAGGACAGGGATTGGCTACACCTTC. This codes for CASSSGRTGIGYTF.